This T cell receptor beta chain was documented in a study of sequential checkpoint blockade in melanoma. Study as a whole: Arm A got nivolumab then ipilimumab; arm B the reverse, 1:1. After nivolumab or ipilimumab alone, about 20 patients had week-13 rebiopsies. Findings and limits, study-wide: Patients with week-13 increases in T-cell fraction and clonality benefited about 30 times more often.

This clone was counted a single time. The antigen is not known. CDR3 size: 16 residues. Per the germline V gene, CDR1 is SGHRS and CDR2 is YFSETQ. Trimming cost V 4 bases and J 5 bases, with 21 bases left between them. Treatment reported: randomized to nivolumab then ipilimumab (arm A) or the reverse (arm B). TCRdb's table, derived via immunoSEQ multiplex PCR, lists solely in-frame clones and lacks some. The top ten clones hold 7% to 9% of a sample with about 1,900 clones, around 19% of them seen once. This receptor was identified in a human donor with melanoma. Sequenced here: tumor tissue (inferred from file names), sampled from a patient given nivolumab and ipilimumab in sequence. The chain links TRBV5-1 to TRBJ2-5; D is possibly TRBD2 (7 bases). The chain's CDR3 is CASSPGRGGMAETQYF. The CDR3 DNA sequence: TGCGCCAGCAGCCCAGGGAGGGGGGGCATGGCGGAGACCCAGTACTTC.